This T cell receptor beta chain was retrieved from a study of molecular identifiers for immune sequencing clone quantification. Study in general: Replicate experiments took RNA from around 18,000 or 91,000 naive CD8 cells, divided it five ways and sequenced four.

This clonotype was seen many times. The target antigen is unknown. The germline CDR1 and CDR2 sequences are LGHNA and YNFKEQ. The CDR3 is 18 residues long. Trimming cost V 0 bases and J 0 bases; bases outside gene matches: 9. Study outcomes and limitations: Clones with over 20 RNA copies captured over 99% of effector molecules but under 1% of naive ones.

Bulk TCR library preparation followed previously described methods with listed TCR primers. One entry per CDR3 protein results from TCRdb running MiXCR on the PCR reads. This sample carries around 480,000 distinct CDR3 sequences, roughly a fifth of them seen once, and the ten largest clones take approximately 0.8%. This sequence originates from a human donor in good health. Some libraries in this study had Jurkat cell RNA spiked in. The J gene is TRBJ1-1, the V gene TRBV4-2; 8 bases are shared with TRBD1. Sequenced sample: naive CD8+ T cells from blood, with Jurkat cell RNA spiked in. The sample's subset: FACS-sorted CD8+CD4-CCR7+CD45RA+ naive T cells. CDR3 bases: TGTGCCAGCAGCCAAGATTGGGCAGGGGGCGCGGTGAACACTGAAGCTTTCTTT. Protein: CASSQDWAGGAVNTEAFF.